This is a list of T cell receptor beta chains from one sample in a study of blood T cell repertoires in COVID-19. Some clones are missing from TCRdb's copy, which holds only in-frame ones; the method was immunoSEQ multiplex PCR. Among 150,000 to 200,000 clones, 82% were seen once, and the ten largest hold more than 4.5%. Sequenced: peripheral blood. The origin of the receptors is a woman aged 25 to 39 with acute or convalescent COVID-19. The CDR3 runs from the conserved cysteine through the conserved F or W. Each record gives: V gene, CDR3 length, J gene, CDR3 protein.

TRBV7-2,13,TRBJ1-5,CASSSVPYQPQHF
TRBV6-6,14,TRBJ2-7,CASSPDRGSYEQYF
TRBV2,14,TRBJ1-4,CASTQDRGDEKLFF
TRBV11-3,12,TRBJ2-1,CASSLGSLGQFF
TRBV5-6,14,TRBJ1-2,CASSPGTGNYGYTF
TRBV5-4,18,TRBJ1-3,CASSVGQGSPSSGNTIYF
TRBV30,13,TRBJ2-3,CAWSETGLVRQYF
TRBV7-2,17,TRBJ1-4,CASSFSGFGSGDEKLFF
TRBV28,14,TRBJ2-3,CASSTQGLGDTQYF
TRBV19,16,TRBJ1-5,CASSIDLMGGSRPQHF
TRBV5-1,15,TRBJ2-1,CASSLAVPRDNEQFF
TRBV4-2,13,TRBJ2-7,CASSQVSDYEQYF
TRBV12-3/TRBV12-4,12,TRBJ2-3,CASRELADTQYF
TRBV7-9,16,TRBJ2-7,CASSPPPTSGTYEQYF
TRBV30,15,TRBJ1-3,CAWSGEALRGNTIYF
TRBV9,16,TRBJ1-2,CASSVGPLPGDYGYTF
TRBV15,14,TRBJ2-2,CATSTQGSGGELFF
TRBV4-1,17,TRBJ2-3,CASSQTAGGTTTDTQYF
TRBV27,15,TRBJ1-2,CASSPGGGAGYGYTF
TRBV13,14,TRBJ2-2,CASRGQGSTGELFF
TRBV7-3,15,TRBJ2-5,CASSLGQGAGETQYF
TRBV4-2,16,TRBJ2-1,CASSQGRDRSYNEQFF
TRBV7-6,14,TRBJ1-6,CASSRWELNSPLHF
TRBV10-3,16,TRBJ1-6,CAISMRGQGGNSPLHF
TRBV30,13,TRBJ2-1,CAWSTKLGNEQFF
TRBV19,14,TRBJ2-7,CASMAGQGTYEQYF
TRBV7-9,15,TRBJ1-2,CASSLGGGVDYGYTF
TRBV19,12,TRBJ1-2,CASSVTGYGYTF
TRBV4-3,12,TRBJ2-4,CASSVHRGEKYF
TRBV5-1,18,TRBJ1-3,CASSLGLTGQFPGNTIYF
TRBV25-1,15,TRBJ1-1,CASSGSGGERVEAFF
TRBV20-1,11,TRBJ2-7,CSARELVEQYF
TRBV15,12,TRBJ1-2,CATSRDELGYTF
TRBV10-1,15,TRBJ2-1,CASDKDRRPDNEQFF
TRBV20-1,11,TRBJ2-1,CSVGEGTEQFF
TRBV6-5,13,TRBJ1-2,CASSYVRDGGYTF
TRBV10-1,14,TRBJ2-5,CATSGGGSRETQYF
TRBV2,15,TRBJ2-1,CASSETRSSYNEQFF
TRBV13,14,TRBJ2-1,CASERGGSYNEQFF
TRBV18,14,TRBJ1-1,CASSPMERTTEAFF
TRBV6-6,15,TRBJ2-2,CASAWGGANTGELFF
TRBV10-1,15,TRBJ2-5,CASSGSGTRQETQYF
TRBV3-1/TRBV3-2,15,TRBJ2-3,CASSQLKGGQDTQYF
TRBV19,13,TRBJ1-5,CASSQSLPSAQHF
TRBV28,13,TRBJ1-1,CASSTEADTEAFF
TRBV27,17,TRBJ1-1,CASSLQQPTRPNTEAFF
TRBV30,13,TRBJ1-1,CAWSVRTDTEAFF
TRBV7-9,15,TRBJ1-1,CASSLIGGANTEAFF
TRBV2,14,TRBJ1-5,CASKNRVAHQPQHF
TRBV7-9,15,TRBJ2-7,CASSLAGTGYYEQYF
TRBV28,15,TRBJ1-6,CASSSLLRLGAPLHF
TRBV5-1,15,TRBJ1-2,CASSLGQGLLYGYTF
TRBV29-1,14,TRBJ2-7,CSVAHRRTVYEQYF
TRBV7-2,12,TRBJ1-2,CASSNRGYGYTF
TRBV7-6,11,TRBJ1-2,CASSTTDGYTF
TRBV19,15,TRBJ2-7,CASSMGTDSSYEQYF
TRBV7-2,13,TRBJ1-5,CASSLGGGQPQHF
TRBV30,13,TRBJ1-1,CAWSGQGWPEAFF
TRBV19,14,TRBJ1-5,CASSRGTGNQPQHF